The 10 T cell receptor beta chains below were found in one sample sequenced in a study of blood T cell repertoires in COVID-19. Data came from immunoSEQ multiplex PCR; TCRdb stores just in-frame clones and leaves some out. The sample contains 150,000 or so clones, less than 85% of which appear only once. Sequencing was performed on peripheral blood. These receptors were obtained from an elderly woman with acute or convalescent COVID-19.

J is TRBJ2-7 and V is TRBV5-1, with D possibly matching TRBD2 (5 bases). V was pared by 1 base and J by 0 bases, with 11 bases between. The CDR3 totals 15 residues. From germline, CDR1 is SGHRS and CDR2 YFSETQ. The DNA of the CDR3 is TGCGCCAGCAGCTTGTCCTTGGGGAGCTCCTACGAGCAGTACTTC. Amino acids: CASSLSLGSSYEQYF.

This CDR3 is CAISESGSLNEKLFF. The CDR3 DNA follows: TGTGCCATCAGTGAGTCGGGGAGTCTTAATGAAAAACTGTTTTTT. The gene calls are TRBV10-3 and TRBJ1-4; D gene ambiguous. The CDR3 runs to 15 residues. Trimming stripped 0 bases from V and 4 bases from J, with 9 bases between. From germline, CDR1 is ENHRY and CDR2 SYGVKD.

CDR3: CASSSETGGYYGYTF. In DNA form, the CDR3 reads TGTGCCAGCAGCTCCGAAACAGGGGGCTACTATGGCTACACCTTC. The rearrangement links TRBV6-6 to TRBJ1-2; 9 bases are a match to TRBD1. The V gene's germline CDR1 is MNHNY and CDR2 SVGAGI (reference sequence). The CDR3 is 15 amino acids. The V segment lost 6 bases and the J segment 3 bases; nucleotides outside the gene matches: 8.

The chain is built from TRBV6-5 and TRBJ1-6; D remains unclear. Trimming stripped 2 bases from V and 7 bases from J, with 12 bases between. Germline assignment: CDR1 MNHEY and CDR2 SVGAGI. The CDR3 consists of 15 residues. CDR3 sequence (DNA): TGTGCCAGCAGTTACGCGAGGGCGCGGAATTCACCCCTCCACTTT. It is translated as CASSYARARNSPLHF.

The CDR3 coding sequence is TGTGCCAGCAGCGTCGGGACCGTGACAGGGAAAACAGATACGCAGTATTTT. Its translation: CASSVGTVTGKTDTQYF. The chain has TRBV9 and TRBJ2-3; TRBD1 matches at 7 bases. The V and J ends lost 2 bases and 3 bases, in that order; junction bases with no gene match: 12. CDR1 is SGDLS and CDR2 is YYNGEE in the germline V gene. This CDR3 comprises 17 residues.

This rearrangement joins TRBV4-1 to TRBJ2-7; TRBD2 matches at 11 bases. The V gene's germline CDR1 is MGHRA and CDR2 YSYEKL. The CDR3 sequence is 15 residues long. The ends lost 4 bases at V and 2 bases at J; junction bases unmatched: 4. In nucleotides, the CDR3 is TGCGCCAGCAGCCTCGGGACTAGCGGTCCCTACGAGCAGTACTTC. The encoded protein is CASSLGTSGPYEQYF.

This clone was found a few times. This chain joins TRBV18 and TRBJ2-2; a weak D match, TRBD1 (6 bases). This CDR3 is 14 amino acids long. Germline V gene data show CDR1 as KGHSH and CDR2 as LQKENI. The V and J ends lost 3 bases and 4 bases respectively, with 9 bases between them. The CDR3 DNA is TGTGCCAGCTCACCTTTACAGGGCACCGGGGAGCTGTTTTTT. Translating it yields CASSPLQGTGELFF.

The chain employs TRBV19 and TRBJ1-2; TRBD1 is a possible D gene (5 bases). This CDR3 region has 13 residues. The germline V and J ends were trimmed by 6 bases and 2 bases, with 10 bases remaining between them. CDR1 is LNHDA and CDR2 is SQIVND in the germline V gene (reference sequence). CDR3 sequence reads: CASRTDINYGYTF. CDR3 DNA: TGTGCCAGTAGGACAGATATCAACTATGGCTACACCTTC.

The chain combines TRBV7-3 with TRBJ2-1, with D tentatively TRBD1 (6 bases). CDR1 is SGHTA and CDR2 is FQGTGA in the germline V gene. This CDR3 spans 14 amino acids. V lost 5 bases and J 5 bases, leaving 13 bases between the germline ends. In DNA, the CDR3 is TGTGCCAGCAGCCTACGACAGGAGAACAATGAGCAGTTCTTC. It encodes CASSLRQENNEQFF.

This chain links TRBV6-5 with TRBJ1-5, with 7 nucleotides matching TRBD1. V shed 5 bases, J shed 5 bases, and the junction held 6 bases outside the gene matches. Germline CDR1 is MNHEY and CDR2 is SVGAGI. The CDR3 runs 14 residues. CDR3 DNA: TGTGCCAGCAGTCGACAGGGTCAGGATCAGCCCCAGCATTTT. Translating it yields CASSRQGQDQPQHF.